The 30 T cell receptor beta chains given below trace back to one sample, sequenced in a study of T-cell reconstitution after alpha-beta-depleted transplantation in children. A TCRbeta library incorporating unique molecular identifiers was prepared. TCRdb processed the PCR reads anew with MiXCR; each CDR3 protein has one entry. The profile shows more than 550,000 distinct CDR3 sequences, 10% of them singletons. The source was PBMCs from the stem cell graft donor, collected from the stem cell graft. These receptors all come from a human donor who donated a stem cell graft to a child with acute myeloid leukemia.

This clonotype was recorded many times. CDR3 in amino acids: CSVANRQGPTDTQYF. CDR3 nucleotides: TGCAGCGTTGCCAACCGACAGGGTCCCACAGATACGCAGTATTTT. This chain links TRBV29-1 with TRBJ2-3; TRBD1 agrees at 7 bases. V gave up 4 bases and J gave up 2 bases; unmatched junction bases: 9. Germline-derived CDR1 and CDR2 are SQVTM and ANQGSEA. The CDR3 loop spans 15 amino acids.

The gene calls are TRBV20-1 and TRBJ1-5; tentative D call: TRBD1 (6 bases). The CDR3 is 14 residues long. Germline assignment: CDR1 DFQATT and CDR2 SNEGSKA (reference sequence). V was cut by 7 bases and J by 5 bases, with 18 bases left in between. The CDR3 loop is CSGRGRQAYQPQHF. CDR3 bases: TGCAGTGGTCGGGGGCGTCAGGCGTATCAGCCCCAGCATTTT.

This clonotype was detected ten times or more. The chain couples TRBV29-1 to TRBJ2-2, with 11 bases that match TRBD1. V shed 6 bases, J shed 2 bases, and the junction held 8 bases outside the gene matches. Germline V lookup: CDR1 SQVTM, CDR2 ANQGSEA. This CDR3 spans 16 amino acids. For the CDR3, the DNA is TGCAGCGTCCGGGACAGGGGGTCTTCAAACACCGGGGAGCTGTTTTTT. It is translated as CSVRDRGSSNTGELFF.

This clonotype showed up just a few times. J is TRBJ2-7 and V is TRBV6-5; no definite D call. Trimming removed 0 bases at V and 0 bases at J, with 12 bases between. The CDR3 contains 16 residues. Germline CDR1 reads MNHEY; CDR2 reads SVGAGI. This CDR3 is CASSYSSAYSSYEQYF. In DNA form, the CDR3 reads TGTGCCAGCAGTTACTCATCAGCTTATAGCTCCTACGAGCAGTACTTC.

This clonotype was picked up many times. The chain links TRBV24-1 to TRBJ1-2; D might be TRBD1 (6 bases). The germline gives CDR1 KGHDR, CDR2 SFDVKD. The V gene lost 2 bases and the J gene lost 6 bases, with 9 bases spanning the gap. The CDR3 is 13 amino acids. The CDR3 spells CATSDYRGDGYTF. CDR3 nucleotide sequence: TGTGCCACCAGTGATTATAGGGGGGATGGCTACACCTTC.

This clonotype has ten or more counts. V usage is TRBV6-2 or TRBV6-3 and J usage is TRBJ2-7; D assignment may be TRBD1 or TRBD2 (5 bases each). The CDR3 has 13 residues. The ends were cut back, 5 bases at V and 2 bases at J, with 10 bases in the middle. From germline, CDR1 is MNHEY and CDR2 SVGEGT. CDR3 sequence reads: CASSNGGPYEQYF. The CDR3 nucleotides read TGTGCCAGCAGTAATGGGGGACCCTACGAGCAGTACTTC.

This clonotype was counted a few times. This rearrangement joins TRBV27 to TRBJ1-2; D is unclear. CDR3 length equals 14 residues. Trimming shortened V by 4 bases and J by 1 base, and 10 bases separated the two germline ends. CDR1 and CDR2 (germline): MNHEY, SMNVEV (reference sequence). The CDR3 loop is CASSSRTDNYGYTF. The CDR3 coding sequence is TGTGCCAGCAGTTCCCGGACGGATAACTATGGCTACACCTTC.

The J gene is TRBJ2-5, the V gene TRBV7-2; 10 bases are a match to TRBD2. CDR3 length: 15 residues. J was trimmed by 5 bases and V by 5 bases; bases with no gene match: 8. Germline CDR1 and CDR2: SGHTA and FQGNSA. DNA of the CDR3: TGTGCCAGCAGCCCCGCTAGCGGGAGTAGGGAGACCCAGTACTTC. Translated: CASSPASGSRETQYF.

This clonotype was observed a handful of times. V usage is TRBV5-1 and J usage is TRBJ2-7, with TRBD2 as a possible D gene (7 bases). The V gene's germline CDR1 is SGHRS and CDR2 YFSETQ. V lost 3 bases to trimming and J lost 2 bases, with 18 bases between them. The CDR3 extends over 16 amino acids. Written as DNA, the CDR3 is TGCGCCAGCAGCTCGGGGGAGGGGGTCCTGACCTACGAGCAGTACTTC. It encodes CASSSGEGVLTYEQYF.

There are a few counts of this clonotype. The rearrangement uses TRBV6-1 and TRBJ1-1, with 7 bases identical to TRBD1. Trimming cost V 7 bases and J 7 bases; bases outside gene matches: 9. This CDR3 has 13 amino acids. Germline-derived CDR1 and CDR2 are MNHNS and SASEGT. The CDR3, as DNA: TGTGCCAGCAATAGGGGGCCGGCGGGTGAAGCTTTCTTT. Translating gives CASNRGPAGEAFF.

In its sample, this clonotype was seen many times. The rearrangement links TRBV4-3 to TRBJ2-1; the D gene is possibly TRBD2 (11 bases). Germline V gives CDR1 LGHNA, CDR2 YSLEER. The CDR3 extends over 23 amino acids. V was pared by 0 bases and J by 9 bases, with 39 bases between. The CDR3 region is CASSQEWDRGRLAGTPSVIEQFF. DNA for the CDR3: TGCGCCAGCAGCCAAGAGTGGGACAGGGGCCGACTAGCGGGAACCCCCTCTGTAATTGAGCAGTTCTTC.

V gene TRBV6-4 combines with J gene TRBJ2-1; D may be TRBD2 (5 bases). Trimming pared 0 bases from V and 5 bases from J, leaving 8 bases between. CDR3 size: 14 residues. Looked up from germline, CDR1 is MRHNA and CDR2 is SNTAGT. The CDR3 loop reads CASSDSEGHNEQFF. CDR3 coding DNA: TGTGCCAGCAGTGACTCAGAGGGTCACAATGAGCAGTTCTTC.

This clonotype has at least ten counts. The chain combines TRBV7-2 with TRBJ2-1; D call uncertain. Germline V gene data show CDR1 as SGHTA and CDR2 as FQGNSA. V gave up 0 bases and J gave up 5 bases, with 8 bases separating them. CDR3 size: 14 residues. The CDR3 spells CASSLARRNNEQFF. CDR3 DNA: TGTGCCAGCAGCTTAGCGAGACGCAACAATGAGCAGTTCTTC.

This clonotype was counted many times. The chain carries TRBV6-2 or TRBV6-3 and TRBJ2-7, with D uncertain. The CDR3 has 15 residues. V lost 6 bases and J 4 bases, leaving 19 bases between the germline ends. Germline V gives CDR1 MNHEY, CDR2 SVGEGT. The CDR3, as DNA: TGTGCCAGCAGCCCTCTCGGGCCCGACCCATACGAGCAGTACTTC. It encodes CASSPLGPDPYEQYF.

The sample holds many counts of this clonotype. V is TRBV10-3 and J is TRBJ2-1, with TRBD2 matching over 8 bases. The CDR3 totals 15 residues. V gave up 11 bases and J gave up 8 bases; unmatched junction bases: 17. Germline V gene sequence: CDR1 ENHRY, CDR2 SYGVKD. CDR3 in DNA: TGTGCCCCAACAGGAGAGCGGGAGTACTGCCATGAGCAGTTCTTC. Protein: CAPTGEREYCHEQFF.

This clonotype was counted a few times. V and J are TRBV20-1 and TRBJ1-1; the match to TRBD1 covers 7 bases. The junction had 11 bases not matched to a gene; V was cut back by 4 bases and J by 12 bases. Germline V gene sequence: CDR1 DFQATT, CDR2 SNEGSKA (reference sequence). This CDR3 is 12 amino acids long. DNA for the CDR3: TGCAGTGCTAACCTCCAGACAGGGAGTTCTTTCTTT. Translated: CSANLQTGSSFF.

Comments on this clonotype: An end of the junction differs from the germline gene, which may be a read error. The genes are TRBV5-1 and TRBJ2-2; possible D gene TRBD2, 6 bases. The length of the CDR3 is 17 residues. The germline CDR1 and CDR2 sequences are SGHRS and YFSETQ. The CDR3 here is CPSSLRRAQEGPGELFF. DNA of the CDR3: TGCCCCAGCAGCTTGAGGAGGGCACAGGAAGGGCCCGGGGAGCTGTTTTTT.

In its sample, this clonotype was seen a few times. This chain joins TRBV20-1 and TRBJ1-6; perhaps TRBD1 as D (6 bases). CDR3 length: 15 amino acids. CDR1 is DFQATT, CDR2 SNEGSKA, per germline (reference sequence). The ends were cut back, 0 bases at V and 7 bases at J, with 13 bases in the middle. The CDR3 here is CSAREPQGGNSPLHF. The CDR3 DNA follows: TGCAGTGCTAGAGAACCACAGGGCGGGAATTCACCCCTCCACTTT.

This clonotype has a count of ten or more. The chain joins TRBV24-1 to TRBJ2-7, with 7 nucleotides matching TRBD1. This CDR3 contains 14 residues. The V and J ends lost 3 bases and 0 bases, in that order; junction bases with no gene match: 1. Germline V gene lookup returns CDR1 KGHDR and CDR2 SFDVKD. The CDR3 DNA sequence: TGTGCCACCAGTGATCGACAGGGCTCCTACGAGCAGTACTTC. Amino acids: CATSDRQGSYEQYF.

This clonotype was seen a few times. The V gene is TRBV9, the J gene TRBJ1-1; 9 nucleotides line up with TRBD1. This CDR3 comprises 14 residues. Germline values: CDR1 SGDLS, CDR2 YYNGEE. After removal of 2 bases from V and 5 bases from J, the junction contained 4 bases not matched to a gene. CDR3 sequence: CASSVGTGKTEAFF. The CDR3 region has the DNA TGTGCCAGCAGCGTCGGGACAGGGAAAACTGAAGCTTTCTTT.

This clonotype was counted between two and nine times. One junction end disagrees with the germline gene, perhaps due to a read error. The chain uses TRBV29-1 and TRBJ1-1; D ambiguous. CDR1 is SQVTM and CDR2 is ANQGSEA in the germline V gene. The CDR3 consists of 13 residues. Written as DNA, the CDR3 is TGCAGCGTTGAATTCGGGATGAAGACTGAAGCTTTCTTT. Its protein is CSVEFGMKTEAFF.

The sample holds a few counts of this clonotype. This chain links TRBV5-1 with TRBJ2-7; D gene uncertain. Germline CDR1 SGHRS, CDR2 YFSETQ. The CDR3 has 15 residues. V was cut by 4 bases and J by 2 bases, with 16 bases left in between. The CDR3: CASSPARNYPYEQYF. The CDR3, as DNA: TGCGCCAGCAGCCCGGCCCGAAACTATCCCTACGAGCAGTACTTC.

This clonotype was counted between two and nine times. The chain links TRBV20-1 to TRBJ1-2; D is ambiguous. The germline V and J ends were trimmed by 6 bases and 1 base, with 12 bases remaining between them. Germline CDR1 and CDR2: DFQATT and SNEGSKA (reference sequence). This CDR3 region has 13 residues. The chain's CDR3 is CSASRAGNYGYTF. CDR3 nucleotides: TGCAGTGCATCCCGGGCTGGTAACTATGGCTACACCTTC.

The rearrangement uses TRBV21-1 and TRBJ2-6. TRBV21-1 is recorded as a pseudogene. The CDR3 has 21 residues. The CDR3 DNA reads as TGTGCCAGCAGCAAAGGGGCATGGTGGGTGAATTCCAGCTCTGGGGCCAACGTCCTGACTTTC. Amino acids: CASSKGAWWVNSSSGANVLTF.

This clonotype was detected ten times or more. The chain links TRBV5-1 to TRBJ2-3; 13 bases are shared with TRBD2. There are 18 residues in the CDR3. J gave up 0 bases and V 5 bases, and 9 bases lay outside the gene matches. The germline V gene has CDR1 SGHRS and CDR2 YFSETQ. The CDR3 region has the DNA TGCGCCAGCAGGGGGCAGGGACTAGCGGGGCACAGCACAGATACGCAGTATTTT. Translated, it gives CASRGQGLAGHSTDTQYF.

This chain links TRBV5-4 with TRBJ2-3, with TRBD1 as a possible D gene (6 bases). Germline CDR1 SGHNT, CDR2 YYREEE (reference sequence). This CDR3 comprises 15 residues. The V end was cut by 0 bases, the J end by 5 bases, with 13 bases between. The CDR3 DNA follows: TGTGCCAGCAGCTTGGCGGGACAATCAAGAGATACGCAGTATTTT. It specifies CASSLAGQSRDTQYF.

There are many counts of this clonotype. The V call is TRBV5-1, the J call TRBJ2-7, with D possibly TRBD2 on 5 matching bases. The CDR3 extends over 14 amino acids. V dropped 1 base and J dropped 2 bases, with 10 bases sitting between them. Germline CDR1 and CDR2: SGHRS and YFSETQ. The CDR3 region is CASSLQLGPYEQYF. As DNA, the CDR3 is TGCGCCAGCAGCTTGCAACTAGGGCCCTACGAGCAGTACTTC.

This rearrangement joins TRBV27 to TRBJ2-1, with D perhaps matching TRBD1 (6 bases). The CDR3 extends over 14 amino acids. Looked up from germline, CDR1 is MNHEY and CDR2 is SMNVEV (reference sequence). V was pared by 6 bases and J by 4 bases, with 13 bases between. The CDR3 sequence: CASSSGQGYNEQFF. As DNA, the CDR3 is TGTGCCAGCAGCAGCGGCCAGGGGTACAATGAGCAGTTCTTC.

The CDR3 is CASSGQGRVGELFF. The CDR3 region has the DNA TGTGCCAGCAGCGGACAGGGGAGGGTCGGGGAGCTGTTTTTT. The chain carries TRBV2 and TRBJ2-2, with 9 bases identical to TRBD1. The V gene end was trimmed by 6 bases and the J gene end by 7 bases; junction bases not matched to a gene: 6. CDR3 size: 14 residues. CDR1 and CDR2 (germline): SNHLY, FYNNEI.

This clonotype was counted between two and nine times. The chain carries TRBV20-1 and TRBJ2-6; 10 bases are a match to TRBD1. CDR3 length equals 17 residues. The germline V gene encodes CDR1 DFQATT and CDR2 SNEGSKA (reference sequence). The V segment lost 4 bases and the J segment 3 bases; nucleotides outside the gene matches: 9. CDR3 region: CSATNDRGLGGANVLTF. The CDR3, as DNA: TGCAGTGCTACTAACGACAGGGGGCTAGGTGGGGCCAACGTCCTGACTTTC.